The 4 T cell receptor beta chains below all came from one sample that was sequenced in a study of patients and donors after allogeneic stem cell transplantation. TCRdb redid the calling of the RT-PCR reads with MiXCR, one entry per CDR3 protein. Of roughly 190,000 distinct CDR3 sequences listed, around two fifths are singletons. What was sequenced was blood, either unsorted or a sorted T cell fraction (not recorded which). The source is a human donor who was either an allogeneic HSCT recipient or a stem cell or donor lymphocyte infusion donor (not recorded which). It is not recorded whose cells these are; they may come from a transplant donor.

The table lists this clonotype with a few counts. J is TRBJ1-1 and V is TRBV6-5; D unclear. Germline V gene lookup returns CDR1 MNHEY and CDR2 SVGAGI. Trimming removed 6 bases from V and 0 bases from J, with 11 bases in between. The CDR3 is 14 amino acids. The CDR3: CASSLRTVNTEAFF. CDR3 DNA: TGTGCCAGCAGCCTTCGGACCGTGAACACTGAAGCTTTCTTT.

This chain links TRBV28 with TRBJ2-5; TRBD1 aligns across 8 bases. The V gene end was trimmed by 5 bases and the J gene end by 2 bases; junction bases not matched to a gene: 10. Looked up from germline, CDR1 is MDHEN and CDR2 is SYDVKM. This CDR3 comprises 16 residues. CDR3 loop: CASSSGTGGFQETQYF. CDR3 in DNA: TGTGCCAGCAGTAGTGGGACAGGAGGGTTTCAAGAGACCCAGTACTTC.

The chain links TRBV19 to TRBJ1-5; D not certain. Trimming shortened V by 0 bases and J by 3 bases, and 6 bases separated the two germline ends. CDR3 length: 14 amino acids. Germline V gene sequence: CDR1 LNHDA, CDR2 SQIVND (reference sequence). Here the CDR3 DNA reads TGTGCCAGTAGTATAGAAGGCCTCAATCAGCCCCAGCATTTT. Residues: CASSIEGLNQPQHF.

This clonotype was observed a handful of times. The rearrangement uses TRBV7-9 and TRBJ1-2, with TRBD1 identical over 9 bases. Trimming cost V 7 bases and J 5 bases; bases outside gene matches: 8. The length of the CDR3 is 14 residues. In germline, CDR1 is SEHNR, CDR2 FQNEAQ (reference sequence). In DNA form, the CDR3 reads TGTGCCAGCAAGAGGACAGGGGATTGGTATGGCTACACCTTC. Residues: CASKRTGDWYGYTF.